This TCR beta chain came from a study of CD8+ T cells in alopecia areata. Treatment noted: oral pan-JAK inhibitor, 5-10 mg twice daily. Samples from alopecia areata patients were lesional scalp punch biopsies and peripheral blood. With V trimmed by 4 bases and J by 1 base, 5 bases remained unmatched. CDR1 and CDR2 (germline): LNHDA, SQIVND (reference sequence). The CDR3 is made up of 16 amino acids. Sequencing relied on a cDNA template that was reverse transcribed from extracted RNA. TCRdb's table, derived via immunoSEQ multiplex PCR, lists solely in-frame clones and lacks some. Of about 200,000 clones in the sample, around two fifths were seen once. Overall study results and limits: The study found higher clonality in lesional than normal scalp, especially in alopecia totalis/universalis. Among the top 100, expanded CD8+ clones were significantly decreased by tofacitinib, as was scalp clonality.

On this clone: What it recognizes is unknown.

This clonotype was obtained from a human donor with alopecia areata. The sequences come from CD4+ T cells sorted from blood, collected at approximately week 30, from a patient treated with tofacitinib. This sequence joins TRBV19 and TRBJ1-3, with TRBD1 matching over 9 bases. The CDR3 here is CASSTTGGFSGNTIYF. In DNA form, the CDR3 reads TGTGCCAGTAGTACCACAGGGGGCTTTTCTGGAAACACCATATATTTT.